This record covers a single TCR beta chain. Its antigen is currently unknown. The germline V and J ends were trimmed by 2 bases and 8 bases, with 15 bases remaining between them. The germline gives CDR1 MGHRA, CDR2 YSYEKL. This CDR3 region has 15 residues. Treatment: around 19 received Ad26.COV2.S at low or high dose, single or two shots; roughly five received placebo; per-sample allocation not given. Samples were taken on day 63 after the first vaccine or placebo injection. In Boston, an adult donor aged 18-55 years took part. The sample comes from a study of Ad26.COV2.S vaccination and SARS-CoV-2 variants. Overall study: This donor came from the COV1001 trial of Ad26.COV2.S. By the intramuscular route, Ad26.COV2.S was given once, or twice 56 days apart. Regarding the study as a whole: TCR breadth and depth analyses may have underestimated total T cell responses.

TCRdb keeps only in-frame clones here, not all; method: immunoSEQ multiplex PCR. The sample shows hundreds of thousands of clones, 80% to 90% of them seen only once. The sequenced sample was peripheral blood, obtained in a trial of Ad26.COV2.S vaccine versus placebo. The V gene is TRBV4-1, the J gene TRBJ2-2, with a tentative D call TRBD1 (6 bases). This TCR came from a person aged 18 to 65 who received the Ad26.COV2.S COVID-19 vaccine or a placebo. The CDR3 DNA reads TGCGCCAGCAGCCAAACACAGGGTGCCGGGGGGGAGCTGTTTTTT. Its translation: CASSQTQGAGGELFF.